This T cell receptor (beta chain) derives from a study of PD-L1 blockade in urothelial cancer. Synthetic TCR analog templates were spiked into each PCR. Using immunoSEQ multiplex PCR, the repertoire was profiled, and TCRdb retains in-frame clones only, with some absent. The repertoire consists of 45,000 to 50,000 clones, with 80% to 85% occurring once and the leading ten covering approximately 2%. The V end lost 6 bases, the J end lost 15 bases, and 21 bases lay between the germline ends. Germline-derived CDR1 and CDR2 are MNHNS and SASEGT. There are 13 residues in the CDR3. This clone was seen more than once but under ten times. Sample time point: pretreatment peripheral blood.

This rearrangement joins TRBV6-1 to TRBJ2-1; tentatively, D is TRBD2 (7 bases). This specimen consisted of PBMCs, obtained around atezolizumab (anti-PD-L1) treatment. This clonotype originated in a man aged 50 to 60 with urothelial cancer. The CDR3 DNA sequence: TGTGCCAGCAGGGGGACGTCCCGGGGGGCCGTGTTCTTC. This gives the protein CASRGTSRGAVFF.